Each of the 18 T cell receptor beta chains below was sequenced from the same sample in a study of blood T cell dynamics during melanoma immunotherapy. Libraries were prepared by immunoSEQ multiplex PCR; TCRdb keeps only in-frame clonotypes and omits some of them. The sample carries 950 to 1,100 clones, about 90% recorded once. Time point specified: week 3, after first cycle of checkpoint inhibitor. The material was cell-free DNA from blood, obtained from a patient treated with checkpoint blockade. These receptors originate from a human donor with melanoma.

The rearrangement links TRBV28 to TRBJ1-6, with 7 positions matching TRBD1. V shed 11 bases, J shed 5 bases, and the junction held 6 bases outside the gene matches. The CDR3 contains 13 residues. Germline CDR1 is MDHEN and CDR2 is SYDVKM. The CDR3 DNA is TGTGCCGGACGGACAGGCAATAATTCACCCCTCCACTTT. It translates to CAGRTGNNSPLHF.

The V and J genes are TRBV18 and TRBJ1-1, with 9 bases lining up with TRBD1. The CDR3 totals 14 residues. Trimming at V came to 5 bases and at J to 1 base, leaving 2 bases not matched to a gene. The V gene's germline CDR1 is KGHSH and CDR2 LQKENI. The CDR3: CASSSTGGNTEAFF. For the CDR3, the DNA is TGTGCCAGCTCATCGACAGGGGGGAACACTGAAGCTTTCTTT.

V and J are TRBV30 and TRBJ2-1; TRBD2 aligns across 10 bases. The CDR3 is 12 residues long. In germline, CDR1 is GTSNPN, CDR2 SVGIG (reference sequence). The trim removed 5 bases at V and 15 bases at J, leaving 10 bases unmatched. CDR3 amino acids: CAWGPAAGGRFF. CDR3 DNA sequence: TGTGCCTGGGGGCCGGCAGCGGGAGGGCGGTTCTTC.

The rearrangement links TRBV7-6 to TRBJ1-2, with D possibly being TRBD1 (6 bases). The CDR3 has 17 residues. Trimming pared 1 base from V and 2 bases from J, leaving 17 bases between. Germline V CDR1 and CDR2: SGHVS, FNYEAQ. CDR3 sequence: CASSLGAGGGENYGYTF. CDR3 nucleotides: TGTGCCAGCAGCTTAGGAGCAGGAGGGGGTGAAAACTATGGCTACACCTTC.

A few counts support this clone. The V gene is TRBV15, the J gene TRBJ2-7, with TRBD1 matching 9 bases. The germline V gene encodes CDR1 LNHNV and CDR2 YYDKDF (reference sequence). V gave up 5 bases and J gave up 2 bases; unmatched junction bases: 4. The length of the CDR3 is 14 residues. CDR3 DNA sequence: TGTGCCACCAGCGGGGGACAGGGACCCTACGAGCAGTACTTC. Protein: CATSGGQGPYEQYF.

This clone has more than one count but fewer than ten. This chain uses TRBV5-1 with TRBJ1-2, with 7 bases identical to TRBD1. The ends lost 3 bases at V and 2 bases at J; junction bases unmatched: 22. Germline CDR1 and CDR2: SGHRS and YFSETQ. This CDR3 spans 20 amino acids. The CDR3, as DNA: TGCGCCAGCAGCTCGGGACAGAGCCTCGACCTACTGACCCTGAACTATGGCTACACCTTC. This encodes CASSSGQSLDLLTLNYGYTF.

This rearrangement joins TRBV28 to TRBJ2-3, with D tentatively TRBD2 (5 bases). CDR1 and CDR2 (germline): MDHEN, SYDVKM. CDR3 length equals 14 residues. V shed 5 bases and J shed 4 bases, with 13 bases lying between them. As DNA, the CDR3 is TGTGCCAGCAGTGGACTTAATGGCGCAGATACGCAGTATTTT. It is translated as CASSGLNGADTQYF.

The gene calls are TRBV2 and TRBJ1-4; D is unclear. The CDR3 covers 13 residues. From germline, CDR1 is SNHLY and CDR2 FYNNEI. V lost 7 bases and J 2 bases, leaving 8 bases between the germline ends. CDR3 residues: CASNFRTNEKLFF. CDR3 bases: TGTGCCAGCAACTTTCGTACTAATGAAAAACTGTTTTTT. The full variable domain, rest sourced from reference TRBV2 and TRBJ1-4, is EPEVTQTPSHQVTQMGQEVILRCVPISNHLYFYWYRQILGQKVEFLVSFYNNEISEKSEIFDDQFSVERPDGSNFTLKIRSTKLEDSAMYFCASNFRTNEKLFFGSGTQLSVL.

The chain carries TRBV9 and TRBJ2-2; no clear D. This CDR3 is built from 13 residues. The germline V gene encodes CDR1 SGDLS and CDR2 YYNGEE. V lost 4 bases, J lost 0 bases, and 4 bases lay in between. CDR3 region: CASSLSNTGELFF. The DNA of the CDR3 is TGTGCCAGCAGCCTATCGAACACCGGGGAGCTGTTTTTT.

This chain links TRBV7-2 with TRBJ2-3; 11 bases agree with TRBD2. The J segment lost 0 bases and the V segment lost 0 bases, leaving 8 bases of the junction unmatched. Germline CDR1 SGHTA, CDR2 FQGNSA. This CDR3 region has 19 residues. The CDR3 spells CASSLAGLAGGISTDTQYF. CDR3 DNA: TGTGCCAGCAGCTTAGCCGGCCTAGCGGGAGGTATAAGCACAGATACGCAGTATTTT.

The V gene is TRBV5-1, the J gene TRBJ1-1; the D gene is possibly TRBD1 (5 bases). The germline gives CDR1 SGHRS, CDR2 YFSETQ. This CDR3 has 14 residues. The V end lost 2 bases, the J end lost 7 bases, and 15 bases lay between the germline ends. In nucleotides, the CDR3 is TGCGCCAGCAGCTTCGGGACGTGGGACTTTGAAGCTTTCTTT. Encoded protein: CASSFGTWDFEAFF. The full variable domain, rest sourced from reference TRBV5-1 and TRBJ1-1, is KAGVTQTPRYLIKTRGQQVTLSCSPISGHRSVSWYQQTPGQGLQFLFEYFSETQRNKGNFPGRFSGRQFSNSRSEMNVSTLELGDSALYLCASSFGTWDFEAFFGQGTRLTVV.

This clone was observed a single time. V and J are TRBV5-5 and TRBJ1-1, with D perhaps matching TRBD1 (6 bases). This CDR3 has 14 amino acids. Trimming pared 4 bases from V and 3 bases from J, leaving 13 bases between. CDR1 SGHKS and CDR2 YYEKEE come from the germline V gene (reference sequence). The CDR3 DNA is TGTGCCAGCAGCGGTACAGGGTTGTACACTGAAGCTTTCTTT. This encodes CASSGTGLYTEAFF.

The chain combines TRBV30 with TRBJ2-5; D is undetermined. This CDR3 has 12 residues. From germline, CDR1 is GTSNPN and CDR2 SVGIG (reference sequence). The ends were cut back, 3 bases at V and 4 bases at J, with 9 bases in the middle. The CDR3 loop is CAWRMGAETQYF. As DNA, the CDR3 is TGTGCCTGGAGAATGGGCGCAGAGACCCAGTACTTC.

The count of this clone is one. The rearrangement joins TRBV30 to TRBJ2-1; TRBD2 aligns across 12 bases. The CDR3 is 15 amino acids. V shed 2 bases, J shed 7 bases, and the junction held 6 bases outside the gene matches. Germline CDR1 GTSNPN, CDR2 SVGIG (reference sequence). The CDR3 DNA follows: TGTGCCTGGAGTAAGACTAGCGGGGGAGGAAATGAGCAGTTCTTC. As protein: CAWSKTSGGGNEQFF.

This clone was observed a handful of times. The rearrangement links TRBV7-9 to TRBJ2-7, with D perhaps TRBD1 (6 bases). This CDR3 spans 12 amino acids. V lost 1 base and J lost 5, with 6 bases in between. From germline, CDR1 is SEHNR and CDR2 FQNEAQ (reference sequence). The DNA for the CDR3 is TGTGCCAGCAGCTTAGACAGGGACGAGCAGTACTTC. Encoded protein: CASSLDRDEQYF.

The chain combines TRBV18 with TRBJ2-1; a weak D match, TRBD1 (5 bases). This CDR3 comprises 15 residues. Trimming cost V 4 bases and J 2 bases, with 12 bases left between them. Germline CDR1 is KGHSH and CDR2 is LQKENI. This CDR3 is CASSQTDTTYNEQFF. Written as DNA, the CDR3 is TGTGCCAGCTCACAGACGGACACCACCTACAATGAGCAGTTCTTC. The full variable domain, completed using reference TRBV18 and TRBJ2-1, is NAGVMQNPRHLVRRRGQEARLRCSPMKGHSHVYWYRQLPEEGLKFMVYLQKENIIDESGMPKERFSAEFPKEGPSILRIQQVVRGDSAAYFCASSQTDTTYNEQFFGPGTRLTVL.

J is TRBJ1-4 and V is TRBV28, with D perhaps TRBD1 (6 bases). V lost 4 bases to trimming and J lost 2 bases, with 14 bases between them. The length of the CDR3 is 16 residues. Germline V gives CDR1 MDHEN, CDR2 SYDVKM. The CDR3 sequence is CASSYRQAGTNEKLFF. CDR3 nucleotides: TGTGCCAGCAGTTACCGACAGGCAGGCACTAATGAAAAACTGTTTTTT. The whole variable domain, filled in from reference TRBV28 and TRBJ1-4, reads DVKVTQSSRYLVKRTGEKVFLECVQDMDHENMFWYRQDPGLGLRLIYFSYDVKMKEKGDIPEGYSVSREKKERFSLILESASTNQTSMYLCASSYRQAGTNEKLFFGSGTQLSVL.

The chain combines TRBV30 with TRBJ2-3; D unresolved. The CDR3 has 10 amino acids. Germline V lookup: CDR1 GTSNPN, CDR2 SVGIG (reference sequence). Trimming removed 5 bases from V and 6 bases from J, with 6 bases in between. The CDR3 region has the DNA TGTGCCTGGGGTGAGGATACGCAGTATTTT. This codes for CAWGEDTQYF.